The 32 T cell receptor beta chains presented below share a single source sample, sequenced in a study of OX40 agonist ivuxolimab in advanced cancers. Using immunoSEQ multiplex PCR, the repertoire was profiled, and TCRdb retains in-frame clones only, with some absent. Here the sample spans over 65,000 clones, roughly 86% being singletons. The specimen was CD4+ or CD8+ T cells sorted from blood, collected in a trial of the OX40 agonist ivuxolimab. These receptors came from an adult with an advanced solid tumor such as melanoma, head and neck, liver or kidney cancer.

This clone was seen only a few times. The chain uses TRBV7-3 and TRBJ2-3; 11 nucleotides align to TRBD1. Unmatched junction bases numbered 14, after V lost 6 bases and J lost 6 bases. This CDR3 has 17 residues. Looked up from germline, CDR1 is SGHTA and CDR2 is FQGTGA. CDR3 in amino acids: CASSPNSGTGGQDTQYF. The DNA of the CDR3 is TGTGCCAGCAGTCCTAATTCTGGGACAGGGGGACAGGATACGCAGTATTTT.

The chain carries TRBV10-3 and TRBJ1-5, with D tentatively TRBD1 (6 bases). CDR3 length: 16 residues. Trimming removed 0 bases at V and 2 bases at J, with 11 bases between. The germline CDR1 and CDR2 sequences are ENHRY and SYGVKD. The CDR3 sequence is CAISESREGGNQPQHF. In DNA, the CDR3 is TGTGCCATCAGTGAGTCTCGGGAGGGGGGCAATCAGCCCCAGCATTTT.

The chain employs TRBV19 and TRBJ2-7; 9 bases are a match to TRBD2. V shed 3 bases, J shed 2 bases, and the junction held 2 bases outside the gene matches. The CDR3 has 14 residues. Germline values: CDR1 LNHDA, CDR2 SQIVND (reference sequence). For the CDR3, the DNA is TGTGCCAGTAGTATCCTAGCGGGACCCTACGAGCAGTACTTC. Translation: CASSILAGPYEQYF.

The chain employs TRBV19 and TRBJ2-1; maybe TRBD1 (7 bases). Germline CDR1 and CDR2: LNHDA and SQIVND (reference sequence). V dropped 3 bases and J dropped 4 bases, with 16 bases sitting between them. The CDR3 sequence is 16 residues long. Written as DNA, the CDR3 is TGTGCCAGTAGTATCCAAGGGGCAGGGGGGTACAATGAGCAGTTCTTC. It yields the protein CASSIQGAGGYNEQFF.

The count of this clone is one. V and J are TRBV7-3 and TRBJ2-5, with D tentatively TRBD1 (5 bases). The CDR3 sequence is 13 residues long. V lost 2 bases to trimming and J lost 7 bases, with 11 bases between them. Germline CDR1 SGHTA, CDR2 FQGTGA. The DNA of the CDR3 is TGTGCCAGCAGCTTATCCGACAGTGGGACCCAGTACTTC. Its protein product is CASSLSDSGTQYF.

The V and J genes are TRBV7-9 and TRBJ2-1; D is unclear. V was shortened by 6 bases and J by 0 bases, with 12 bases between the two germline ends. The CDR3 runs 15 residues. The germline V gene has CDR1 SEHNR and CDR2 FQNEAQ (reference sequence). This chain's CDR3 is CASRGAWDSYNEQFF. CDR3 nucleotide sequence: TGTGCCAGCAGGGGTGCTTGGGACTCCTACAATGAGCAGTTCTTC. Full variable domain (outside the CDR3, taken from reference TRBV7-9 and TRBJ2-1): DTGVSQNPRHKITKRGQNVTFRCDPISEHNRLYWYRQTLGQGPEFLTYFQNEAQLEKSRLLSDRFSAERPKGSFSTLEIQRTEQGDSAMYLCASRGAWDSYNEQFFGPGTRLTVL.

This chain links TRBV10-3 with TRBJ1-1, with D unresolved. The germline gives CDR1 ENHRY, CDR2 SYGVKD. Trimming took 7 bases from V and 0 from J, leaving 9 bases between them. The CDR3 runs to 13 residues. The CDR3 loop is CAINGLLNTEAFF. CDR3 bases: TGTGCCATCAATGGACTGTTGAACACTGAAGCTTTCTTT.

This clone was seen a single time. This rearrangement joins TRBV5-4 to TRBJ2-1; 9 bases agree with TRBD2. V shed 0 bases and J 2 bases; nucleotides not matched to a gene: 3. Germline CDR1 is SGHNT and CDR2 is YYREEE (reference sequence). The CDR3 has 16 amino acids. The CDR3 sequence is CASSLGGGAPYNEQFF. The CDR3 bases are TGTGCCAGCAGCTTGGGCGGGGGGGCCCCCTACAATGAGCAGTTCTTC.

This chain links TRBV9 with TRBJ2-5; possible D gene TRBD2, 5 bases. Between the trimmed V and J ends, which lost 1 base and 5 bases, there was a span of 9 bases. The CDR3 is 13 amino acids. From germline, CDR1 is SGDLS and CDR2 YYNGEE. The CDR3 loop reads CASSVQDLETQYF. CDR3 coding DNA: TGTGCCAGCAGCGTACAGGACTTGGAGACCCAGTACTTC.

To note about this clone: One end of the junction fails to match germline, which may point to a read error. This chain uses TRBV7-7 with TRBJ2-5; D possibly corresponds to TRBD1 (9 bases). Germline V gene lookup returns CDR1 SSHAT and CDR2 FNYEAQ (reference sequence). This CDR3 comprises 14 residues. The CDR3 loop reads CASSLAGQGETQYF. The CDR3 DNA is TGTGCTAGCAGCTTAGCGGGACAGGGTGAGACCCAGTACTTC.

This clone was observed a single time. The genes are TRBV21-1 and TRBJ2-5. TRBV21-1 is termed a pseudogene. The CDR3 covers 14 residues. As DNA, the CDR3 is TGTGCCAGCAGCTCGAGGGGGGAGGAAGAGACCCAGTACTTC. Amino acids: CASSSRGEEETQYF.

V is TRBV4-1 and J is TRBJ2-5, with 10 bases fitting TRBD1. This CDR3 spans 16 amino acids. Germline V gene sequence: CDR1 MGHRA, CDR2 YSYEKL. The V and J ends lost 3 bases and 5 bases, in that order; junction bases with no gene match: 9. CDR3 protein: CASSHRQGAIGETQYF. In nucleotides, the CDR3 is TGCGCCAGCAGCCACAGACAGGGGGCTATAGGCGAGACCCAGTACTTC.

This sequence joins TRBV6-1 and TRBJ2-7; 8 nucleotides match TRBD2. The germline V gene has CDR1 MNHNS and CDR2 SASEGT. This CDR3 is 14 amino acids long. Trimming cost V 2 bases and J 6 bases; bases outside gene matches: 6. This CDR3 reads CASSETSGPLEQYF. The CDR3, as DNA: TGTGCCAGCAGTGAAACTAGCGGCCCACTCGAGCAGTACTTC.

This clone was counted a single time. This chain connects TRBV7-3 to TRBJ2-2; D remains unclear. CDR3 length: 16 amino acids. V was shortened by 5 bases and J by 3 bases, with 16 bases between the two germline ends. Germline lookup yields CDR1 SGHTA and CDR2 FQGTGA. The CDR3 nucleotides read TGTGCCAGCAGCCCCCCCGGCGGATACGACACCGGGGAGCTGTTTTTT. Protein: CASSPPGGYDTGELFF.

The gene calls are TRBV7-6 and TRBJ2-6; possible D gene TRBD1, 6 bases. Deletions cut 1 base from V and 2 bases from J, with 12 bases between. The V gene's germline CDR1 is SGHVS and CDR2 FNYEAQ. The CDR3 totals 17 residues. In DNA form, the CDR3 reads TGTGCCAGCAGCTTAGAATCACCAGGGGCTGGGGCCAACGTCCTGACTTTC. It specifies CASSLESPGAGANVLTF.

This clone was seen only once. The chain uses TRBV4-1 and TRBJ2-7; TRBD1 is a possible D gene (8 bases). CDR1 and CDR2 from the germline V gene are MGHRA and YSYEKL. The CDR3 spans 14 residues. V was cut by 4 bases and J by 12 bases, with 22 bases left in between. CDR3: CASSRPGGGQVPYF. The CDR3 coding sequence is TGCGCCAGCAGCCGGCCTGGGGGGGGACAGGTCCCGTACTTC.

V and J are TRBV6-5 and TRBJ1-2; D perhaps matches TRBD1 (6 bases). This CDR3 contains 16 residues. Germline V CDR1 and CDR2: MNHEY, SVGAGI. Trimming left V 0 bases short and J 2 bases short, with 13 bases between. The CDR3 DNA reads TGTGCCAGCAGTTACTCCCTCGGGGGGACAAACTATGGCTACACCTTC. This translates into CASSYSLGGTNYGYTF.

This sequence joins TRBV19 and TRBJ1-6; D gene uncertain. Germline lookup yields CDR1 LNHDA and CDR2 SQIVND (reference sequence). Trimming pared 3 bases from V and 1 base from J, leaving 13 bases between. The CDR3 runs to 17 residues. CDR3 bases: TGTGCCAGTAGTATCACCACATGGGTATCCTATAATTCACCCCTCCACTTT. This encodes CASSITTWVSYNSPLHF.

The rearrangement uses TRBV7-9 and TRBJ2-5; D remains ambiguous. Trimming removed 5 bases at V and 9 bases at J, with 13 bases between. From germline, CDR1 is SEHNR and CDR2 FQNEAQ (reference sequence). CDR3 size: 12 residues. The CDR3: CASSTWPPAQYF. DNA of the CDR3: TGTGCCAGCAGCACTTGGCCTCCGGCCCAGTACTTC.

There are a few counts of this clone. This chain uses TRBV7-2 with TRBJ2-7, with TRBD1 identical over 9 bases. The CDR3 runs 14 residues. Germline assignment: CDR1 SGHTA and CDR2 FQGNSA. J was trimmed by 7 bases and V by 5 bases; bases with no gene match: 9. CDR3 loop: CASSRGQGSGEQYF. The CDR3 DNA follows: TGTGCCAGCAGCCGGGGACAGGGCTCGGGAGAGCAGTACTTC.

The rearrangement links TRBV10-1 to TRBJ2-3, with D perhaps matching TRBD2 (6 bases). Trimming removed 2 bases at V and 4 bases at J, with 13 bases between. From germline, CDR1 is WNHNN and CDR2 SYGVQD (reference sequence). The CDR3 runs to 15 residues. The CDR3: CASSEGGVAPDTQYF. CDR3 nucleotides: TGCGCCAGCAGTGAGGGCGGGGTGGCCCCAGATACGCAGTATTTT.

This clone was observed many times. CDR3 protein: CASSLRDYQNTGELFF. The CDR3 DNA is TGTGCCAGCAGCTTGAGGGACTACCAGAACACCGGGGAGCTGTTTTTT. The chain is built from TRBV5-8 and TRBJ2-2, with 7 bases lining up with TRBD2. Trimming cost V 1 base and J 1 base; bases outside gene matches: 4. The CDR3 runs to 16 residues. CDR1 SGHTS and CDR2 YDEGEE come from the germline V gene.

This sequence joins TRBV10-3 and TRBJ2-3, with D possibly TRBD2 on 7 matching bases. The CDR3 covers 17 residues. Germline V gene lookup returns CDR1 ENHRY and CDR2 SYGVKD. V lost 0 bases and J lost 3, with 16 bases in between. CDR3 residues: CAISESKGGPLTDTQYF. The CDR3 DNA is TGTGCCATCAGTGAGTCGAAGGGGGGGCCGCTAACAGATACGCAGTATTTT.

CDR3 sequence reads: CASAISGTGAFF. In DNA form, the CDR3 reads TGTGCTAGTGCTATTTCCGGGACAGGAGCTTTCTTT. The J gene is TRBJ1-1, the V gene TRBV12-5, with TRBD1 matching over 8 bases. The germline CDR1 and CDR2 sequences are LGHNT and FRNRAP. This CDR3 region has 12 residues. With V trimmed by 7 bases and J by 10 bases, 8 bases remained unmatched.

The rearrangement joins TRBV19 to TRBJ1-2; D is perhaps TRBD1 (6 bases). The CDR3 has 15 amino acids. CDR1 LNHDA and CDR2 SQIVND come from the germline V gene (reference sequence). Trimming shortened V by 7 bases and J by 0 bases, and 15 bases separated the two germline ends. The CDR3 DNA reads TGTGCCAGTAACCTTAGACAGGCAGCTAACTATGGCTACACCTTC. Translation gives CASNLRQAANYGYTF.

The chain combines TRBV6-5 with TRBJ1-5, with D possibly matching TRBD1 (5 bases). Per the germline V gene, CDR1 is MNHEY and CDR2 is SVGAGI. The CDR3 has 15 residues. V shed 6 bases and J shed 0 bases, with 12 bases lying between them. The CDR3 spells CASSSQGYSNQPQHF. The CDR3 DNA reads TGTGCCAGCAGCTCCCAGGGCTATAGCAATCAGCCCCAGCATTTT.

The chain couples TRBV4-2 to TRBJ1-2, with TRBD1 matching over 7 bases. CDR3 size: 13 residues. J gave up 2 bases and V 4 bases, and 1 base lay outside the gene matches. Germline V gives CDR1 LGHNA, CDR2 YNFKEQ. The CDR3 sequence: CASSRQGNYGYTF. CDR3 bases: TGTGCCAGCAGCCGACAGGGCAACTATGGCTACACCTTC.

For this clone: A junction boundary mismatches the germline segment, possibly from a read error. This sequence joins TRBV10-3 and TRBJ2-7; D is uncertain. The CDR3 has 14 amino acids. Germline CDR1 ENHRY, CDR2 SYGVKD. CDR3 coding DNA: TGTGCCATCAGTGAGTCCCTAGGCTCCTCCGAGCAGTACTTC. Translating gives CAISESLGSSEQYF.

The chain joins TRBV9 to TRBJ1-1; D is unclear. Germline assignment: CDR1 SGDLS and CDR2 YYNGEE. The V gene lost 0 bases and the J gene lost 0 bases, with 9 bases spanning the gap. The CDR3 totals 15 residues. The CDR3 DNA follows: TGTGCCAGCAGCGTAGTAAGAGGATTGAACACTGAAGCTTTCTTT. Amino acids: CASSVVRGLNTEAFF.

Turning to this clone: This sample includes further DNA sequences coding for the same CDR3. The rearrangement uses TRBV29-1 and TRBJ2-7, with 8 positions matching TRBD1. From germline, CDR1 is SQVTM and CDR2 ANQGSEA. The CDR3 consists of 15 residues. The V gene end was trimmed by 1 base and the J gene end by 4 bases; junction bases not matched to a gene: 9. CDR3 nucleotide sequence: TGCAGCGTTGAAGGGTTGGCAGGGGGCGATTACGAGCAGTACTTC. It yields the protein CSVEGLAGGDYEQYF.

As DNA, the CDR3 is TGTGCCAGAAGCTCGCGGGGACTACAAGAGACCCAGTACTTC. This translates into CARSSRGLQETQYF. The V gene is TRBV7-5, the J gene TRBJ2-5; the table's D call of TRBD2 was not tested on the DNA. TRBV7-5 is an annotated pseudogene. This CDR3 spans 14 amino acids.

The V gene is TRBV29-1, the J gene TRBJ2-3; D is unresolved. Trimming shortened V by 4 bases and J by 10 bases, and 15 bases separated the two germline ends. CDR1 is SQVTM and CDR2 is ANQGSEA in the germline V gene. This CDR3 is 12 amino acids long. The CDR3 region has the DNA TGCAGCGTTGCCGAGCCCCGCGGTCCGCAGTATTTT. It specifies CSVAEPRGPQYF.